This T cell receptor (beta chain) derives from a study of identical twins. One entry per CDR3 protein results from TCRdb running MiXCR on the 5' RACE reads. The top ten hold more than 2.5% of the sample, which has some 590,000 distinct CDR3 sequences, 9.6% seen once. The CDR3 is 15 amino acids. V was pared by 5 bases and J by 5 bases, with 19 bases between. Per germline, CDR1 SGHTA and CDR2 FQGNSA. This clonotype showed up just a few times. A further study also used this sample, focusing on yellow fever vaccine responses in identical twins.

The chain recombines TRBV7-2 with TRBJ2-7, with D perhaps matching TRBD1 (7 bases). The sequence was collected from a young woman in good health. Sequencing input: PBMCs. CDR3 loop: CASSPSARGVDEQYF. DNA of the CDR3: TGTGCCAGCAGCCCTTCGGCCAGGGGGGTTGACGAGCAGTACTTC. Together with reference TRBV7-2 and TRBJ2-7, the CDR3 gives the full variable domain: GAGVSQSPSNKVTEKGKDVELRCDPISGHTALYWYRQSLGQGLEFLIYFQGNSAPDKSGLPSDRFSAERTGGSVSTLTIQRTQQEDSAVYLCASSPSARGVDEQYFGPGTRLTVT.